This T cell receptor (beta chain) was captured in a study of regulatory T cells in long-lasting Graves disease. CDR3 regions were amplified by Arm-PCR using iRepertoire HTBI primers to build TCR beta libraries. TCRdb fed the multiplex PCR reads into MiXCR, producing one record per CDR3 protein. Of 500,000 or so distinct CDR3 sequences in the sample, 11% to 15% were seen once. The CDR3 runs to 15 residues. From germline, CDR1 is MNHEY and CDR2 SMNVEV (reference sequence). Between the trimmed V and J ends, which lost 3 bases and 0 bases, there was a span of 9 bases. Noted time point: newly diagnosed GD, antithyroid drugs for less than 3 months. PBMC RNA was the source of the TCR library. The same sample was also studied in work on T cells in Graves' hyperthyroidism and ophthalmopathy.

J is TRBJ2-1 and V is TRBV27, with D hard to call. The TCR comes from a woman in her fifties or sixties with Graves disease. Sample: peripheral blood mononuclear cells (PBMCs), taken at new diagnosis, from a patient treated with antithyroid drugs. The DNA for the CDR3 is TGTGCCAGCAGTTTCGGTCGTAGCTCCTACAATGAGCAGTTCTTC. Translated, it gives CASSFGRSSYNEQFF.